This T cell receptor beta chain is from a study of cytomegalovirus exposure and HLA in healthy donors. Regarding the study as a whole: Specificity of a few CMV-associated chains for CMV antigens was verified in vitro. It was reported in a later analysis that an Asian-associated ancestry cluster showed fewer N-insertions than the approximately 670-donor mean.

Amplification used 60 Vbeta primers and 13 Jbeta primers. Produced via immunoSEQ multiplex PCR; TCRdb's table is partial and in-frame only. The sample lists 200,000 or so clones, 80% to 85% occurring once. This clone was detected once. The antigen is unknown. The CDR3 length is 15 residues. Trimming at V came to 0 bases and at J to 3 bases, leaving 3 bases not matched to a gene. CDR1 GTSNPN and CDR2 SVGIG come from the germline V gene (reference sequence). Material: PBMCs. The sequence derives from a woman aged 45-59 years in good health and CMV-seropositive. The chain is built from TRBV30 and TRBJ1-4; 8 bases align to TRBD1. The CDR3 region is CAWSVRTGSNEKLFF. For the CDR3, the DNA is TGTGCCTGGAGTGTACGGACAGGGTCTAATGAAAAACTGTTTTTT.